A selection of T cell receptor beta chains follows, all from one sample in a study of cytomegalovirus exposure and HLA in healthy donors. TCRdb keeps only in-frame clones here, not all; method: immunoSEQ multiplex PCR. The sample yields over 200,000 clones, approximately 79% seen once. The sample consisted of PBMCs. The receptors originated from a male donor in good health and CMV-seronegative. CDR3s include the opening cysteine and the closing phenylalanine or tryptophan. A D gene is named only where the DNA matches it firmly. Clone sizes are given selectively: once, few, many, or a class where the clone is expanded.

>NA|TRBV6-5|TRBJ2-3|TRBD2
CASSYGTSGRLDTQYF
TGTGCCAGCAGTTACGGAACTAGCGGGAGATTAGATACGCAGTATTTT
>NA|TRBV4-1|TRBJ1-1|NA
CASSHSTGNAEAFF
TGCGCCAGCAGCCACTCGACCGGGAACGCTGAAGCTTTCTTT
>few|TRBV4-3|TRBJ2-7|NA
CASSQDPRYEQYF
TGCGCCAGCAGCCAAGACCCCCGCTACGAGCAGTACTTC
>NA|TRBV7-9|TRBJ2-7|NA
CASLYVASGSLYF
NA
>NA|TRBV27|TRBJ1-3|NA
CASKELSGNTIYF
TGTGCCAGCAAAGAGCTCTCTGGAAACACCATATATTTT
>NA|TRBV5-1|TRBJ2-3|TRBD2
CASSLETLLAGGTDTQYF
TGCGCCAGCAGCTTGGAAACCCTACTAGCGGGGGGCACAGATACGCAGTATTTT
>NA|TRBV27|TRBJ2-7|TRBD1
CASSLQGVYEQYF
TGTGCCAGCAGCCTACAGGGGGTCTACGAGCAGTACTTC
>NA|TRBV6-5|TRBJ2-7|TRBD1
CASSWGQDNSYEQYF
TGTGCCAGCAGTTGGGGACAGGATAACTCCTACGAGCAGTACTTC
>NA|TRBV7-2|TRBJ2-4|NA
CASRGIGANIQYF
TGTGCCAGCCGGGGGATCGGCGCAAACATTCAGTACTTC
>NA|TRBV6-5|TRBJ2-7|NA
CASSYQISYEQYF
TGTGCCAGCAGTTATCAGATCTCCTACGAGCAGTACTTC
>NA|TRBV25-1|TRBJ2-3|NA
CASSVLGRDTQYF
TGTGCCAGCAGTGTATTGGGCAGGGATACGCAGTATTTT
>NA|TRBV28|TRBJ1-1|TRBD1
CASSSRQGWMNTEAFF
TGTGCCAGCAGTTCCAGACAGGGATGGATGAACACTGAAGCTTTCTTT
>NA|TRBV7-9|TRBJ2-7|NA
CASSLAGQAYEQYF
TGTGCCAGCAGCTTAGCGGGACAAGCCTACGAGCAGTACTTC
>NA|TRBV6-5|TRBJ2-4|TRBD2
CASSYGEGGIQYF
TGTGCCAGCAGTTACGGGGAGGGCGGCATTCAGTACTTC
>NA|TRBV30|TRBJ1-2|NA
CAWTPPGQSNYGYTF
TGTGCCTGGACCCCCCCCGGACAGAGTAACTATGGCTACACCTTC
>once|TRBV6-6|TRBJ2-7|NA
CASSRPGGEQYF
TGTGCCAGCAGCCGCCCGGGTGGCGAGCAGTACTTC
>NA|TRBV6-6|TRBJ1-4|TRBD1
CASRTGQGGTNEKLFF
TGTGCCAGCAGAACGGGACAGGGGGGAACTAATGAAAAACTGTTTTTT
>NA|TRBV28|TRBJ2-4|NA
CASTPGGSLAKNIQYF
TGTGCCAGCACCCCGGGTGGCTCACTAGCCAAAAACATTCAGTACTTC
>NA|TRBV9|TRBJ2-3|TRBD2
CASSVVGTSGPTSTDTQYF
TGTGCCAGCAGCGTAGTGGGGACTAGCGGACCTACTAGCACAGATACGCAGTATTTT
>few|TRBV6-5|TRBJ2-1|TRBD2
CASSYTQPSGHGEQFF
TGTGCCAGCAGTTACACCCAACCTAGCGGGCATGGAGAGCAGTTCTTC
>NA|TRBV28|TRBJ2-5|NA
CASSSTGSETQYF
TGTGCCAGCAGTTCAACAGGGTCGGAGACCCAGTACTTC
>NA|TRBV6-1|TRBJ2-1|NA
CASRASEIYNEQFF
TGTGCCAGCAGGGCTAGCGAGATCTACAATGAGCAGTTCTTC